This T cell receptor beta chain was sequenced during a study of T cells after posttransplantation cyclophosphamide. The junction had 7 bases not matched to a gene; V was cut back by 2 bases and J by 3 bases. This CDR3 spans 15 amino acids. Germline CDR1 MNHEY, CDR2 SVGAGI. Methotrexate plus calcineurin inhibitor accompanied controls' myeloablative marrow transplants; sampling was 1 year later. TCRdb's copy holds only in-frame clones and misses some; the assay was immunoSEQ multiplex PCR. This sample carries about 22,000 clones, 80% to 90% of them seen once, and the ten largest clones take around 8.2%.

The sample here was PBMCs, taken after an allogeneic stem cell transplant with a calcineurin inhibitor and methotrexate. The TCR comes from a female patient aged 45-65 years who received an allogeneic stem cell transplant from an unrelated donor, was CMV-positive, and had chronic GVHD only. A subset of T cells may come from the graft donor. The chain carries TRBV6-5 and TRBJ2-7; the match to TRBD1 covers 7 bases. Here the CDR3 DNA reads TGTGCCAGCAGTTACAAAAGGGACAGCGGCTACGAGCAGTACTTC. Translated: CASSYKRDSGYEQYF.